Listed here are 22 T cell receptor beta chains from one sample, sequenced in a study of blood T cell repertoires in COVID-19. Libraries were prepared by immunoSEQ multiplex PCR; TCRdb keeps only in-frame clonotypes and omits some of them. The sample lists about 290,000 clones, approximately 80% occurring once. Source material: peripheral blood. These receptors came from a woman in her fifties or sixties with active or convalescent COVID-19.

The chain combines TRBV7-9 with TRBJ2-1; 7 bases align to TRBD2. This CDR3 is 13 amino acids long. V was clipped by 8 bases and J by 5 bases; unmatched bases: 6. Germline V gene data show CDR1 as SEHNR and CDR2 as FQNEAQ (reference sequence). The CDR3 protein is CASDWTRDNEQFF. The CDR3 nucleotides are TGTGCCAGCGACTGGACTAGGGACAATGAGCAGTTCTTC. Full variable domain (rest looked up from reference TRBV7-9 and TRBJ2-1): DTGVSQNPRHKITKRGQNVTFRCDPISEHNRLYWYRQTLGQGPEFLTYFQNEAQLEKSRLLSDRFSAERPKGSFSTLEIQRTEQGDSAMYLCASDWTRDNEQFFGPGTRLTVL.

The V and J genes are TRBV5-1 and TRBJ2-7; 10 bases map to TRBD1. V shed 3 bases and J 3 bases; nucleotides not matched to a gene: 6. The CDR3 is 15 residues long. Germline-derived CDR1 and CDR2 are SGHRS and YFSETQ. The CDR3 protein is CASSWGTGAVYEQYF. CDR3 nucleotides: TGCGCCAGCAGCTGGGGGACAGGGGCCGTCTACGAGCAGTACTTC.

In this sample, this clone turned up many times. J is TRBJ1-6 and V is TRBV19, with D possibly TRBD1 on 5 matching bases. V gave up 5 bases and J gave up 9 bases, with 11 bases separating them. Germline lookup yields CDR1 LNHDA and CDR2 SQIVND (reference sequence). This CDR3 contains 13 residues. This CDR3 is CASSRGSGSPLHF. The CDR3, as DNA: TGTGCCAGTAGTCGGGGGTCGGGTTCACCCCTCCACTTT.

The chain combines TRBV10-3 with TRBJ2-1; the match to TRBD2 covers 11 bases. The CDR3 length is 17 residues. V lost 0 bases, J lost 5 bases, and 6 bases stayed unmatched. Germline values: CDR1 ENHRY, CDR2 SYGVKD. For the CDR3, the DNA is TGTGCCATCAGTGAGTCTAGCACTAGCGGGGGAAACAATGAGCAGTTCTTC. Encoded protein: CAISESSTSGGNNEQFF.

The chain links TRBV5-1 to TRBJ1-1; D not resolved. Trimming pared 0 bases from V and 6 bases from J, leaving 12 bases between. Per germline, CDR1 SGHRS and CDR2 YFSETQ. CDR3 size: 14 residues. The CDR3 loop reads CASSLEAGFPEAFF. The CDR3 nucleotides read TGCGCCAGCAGCTTGGAGGCCGGGTTCCCTGAAGCTTTCTTT. The full variable domain, with the rest looked up from reference TRBV5-1 and TRBJ1-1, is KAGVTQTPRYLIKTRGQQVTLSCSPISGHRSVSWYQQTPGQGLQFLFEYFSETQRNKGNFPGRFSGRQFSNSRSEMNVSTLELGDSALYLCASSLEAGFPEAFFGQGTRLTVV.

This clone was seen a handful of times. The V gene is TRBV5-4, the J gene TRBJ2-7, with unresolved D. The germline V gene encodes CDR1 SGHNT and CDR2 YYREEE (reference sequence). The V gene lost 0 bases and the J gene lost 2 bases, with 9 bases spanning the gap. The CDR3 length is 14 residues. The CDR3 nucleotides are TGTGCCAGCAGCTTGGGTCTGACACCCTACGAGCAGTACTTC. Encoded protein: CASSLGLTPYEQYF.

The chain has TRBV24-1 and TRBJ2-3; 11 nucleotides line up with TRBD2. The V gene's germline CDR1 is KGHDR and CDR2 SFDVKD. This CDR3 spans 19 amino acids. V was pared by 3 bases and J by 2 bases, with 12 bases of the junction left unmatched. CDR3 sequence (DNA): TGTGCCACCAGTGATCCATCAGATAGCGGGAGGGTAATCACAGATACGCAGTATTTT. Its protein is CATSDPSDSGRVITDTQYF.

The CDR3 sequence is CARSTRGSREQYF. The CDR3 coding sequence is TGTGCCAGAAGCACCCGGGGTTCTCGCGAGCAGTACTTC. The chain joins TRBV7-5 to TRBJ2-7; the table's D call, TRBD2, has no DNA check behind it. TRBV7-5 is a documented pseudogene. The CDR3 contains 13 residues.

The chain is built from TRBV6-5 and TRBJ1-1, with TRBD1 identical over 7 bases. This CDR3 is 14 amino acids long. V lost 6 bases, J lost 4 bases, and 8 bases stayed unmatched. Germline CDR1 reads MNHEY; CDR2 reads SVGAGI. This chain's CDR3 is CASRATGSGTEAFF. CDR3 bases: TGTGCCAGCAGGGCGACAGGGAGCGGCACTGAAGCTTTCTTT.

This rearrangement joins TRBV5-1 to TRBJ2-2, with D possibly matching TRBD2 (6 bases). V lost 5 bases to trimming and J lost 7 bases, with 15 bases between them. Germline lookup yields CDR1 SGHRS and CDR2 YFSETQ. The CDR3 is 14 amino acids. CDR3 coding DNA: TGCGCCAGCAGTAAGAGGGAGGTTGACGGGGAGCTGTTTTTT. Amino acids: CASSKREVDGELFF.

V is TRBV5-5 and J is TRBJ1-1; D perhaps matches TRBD1 (6 bases). The V gene's germline CDR1 is SGHKS and CDR2 YYEKEE (reference sequence). This CDR3 is built from 17 residues. The V gene lost 0 bases and the J gene lost 1 base, with 16 bases spanning the gap. CDR3 sequence: CASSLAPDSLRNTEAFF. The CDR3, as DNA: TGTGCCAGCAGCTTGGCCCCGGACAGCCTGAGGAACACTGAAGCTTTCTTT.

This clone was picked up a small number of times. The sample has other DNA sequences that encode this CDR3 too. In DNA form, the CDR3 reads TGCGCCAGCAGCTCGGGACTAGCGAGGAGTAACATTCAGTACTTC. This encodes CASSSGLARSNIQYF. This chain joins TRBV5-1 and TRBJ2-4; 10 positions agree with TRBD2. J was trimmed by 7 bases and V by 3 bases; bases with no gene match: 7. CDR3 length: 15 amino acids. Germline lookup yields CDR1 SGHRS and CDR2 YFSETQ.

The chain combines TRBV6-2 or TRBV6-3 with TRBJ2-6; D not resolved. CDR3 size: 16 residues. From germline, CDR1 is MNHEY and CDR2 SVGEGT. V was pared by 6 bases and J by 0 bases, with 12 bases between. In DNA, the CDR3 is TGTGCCAGCAGCCGTAAGTCTAGCTCTGGGGCCAACGTCCTGACTTTC. This sequence encodes CASSRKSSSGANVLTF.

The chain employs TRBV2 and TRBJ2-3; 8 bases are shared with TRBD2. In germline, CDR1 is SNHLY, CDR2 FYNNEI. V lost 4 bases to trimming and J lost 2 bases; unmatched junction nucleotides: 5. The CDR3 has 15 amino acids. The CDR3 loop is CASSGTSSSTDTQYF. The CDR3 nucleotides read TGTGCCAGCAGTGGGACTAGCAGCTCCACAGATACGCAGTATTTT.

This clone was detected only once. V is TRBV28 and J is TRBJ1-5, with 8 bases matching TRBD1. The germline gives CDR1 MDHEN, CDR2 SYDVKM. The CDR3 has 17 amino acids. The junction had 10 bases not matched to a gene; V was cut back by 6 bases and J by 0 bases. CDR3 in DNA: TGTGCCAGCAGATCGGGACAGGAAATCTATAGCAATCAGCCCCAGCATTTT. This gives the protein CASRSGQEIYSNQPQHF.

DNA of the CDR3: TGTGCCTGGAGTGTACGGGGGTTTCAGGAGCAGTACTTC. It translates to CAWSVRGFQEQYF. This chain connects TRBV30 to TRBJ2-7; D may be TRBD2 (6 bases). CDR1 and CDR2 (germline): GTSNPN, SVGIG (reference sequence). Trimming cost V 0 bases and J 7 bases, with 13 bases left between them. The CDR3 sequence is 13 residues long.

This chain uses TRBV7-9 with TRBJ2-5; D is uncertain. The CDR3 spans 14 residues. V was clipped by 5 bases and J by 4 bases, with 14 bases between them. Germline CDR1 and CDR2: SEHNR and FQNEAQ (reference sequence). This chain's CDR3 is CASSQSVASETQYF. CDR3 sequence (DNA): TGTGCCAGCAGCCAGAGCGTCGCCTCAGAGACCCAGTACTTC.

The rearrangement joins TRBV5-1 to TRBJ1-1; maybe TRBD1 (6 bases). With 1 base removed from V and 2 bases from J, the gap between germline ends came to 12 bases. Germline V lookup: CDR1 SGHRS, CDR2 YFSETQ. The CDR3 loop spans 15 amino acids. The CDR3: CASSLQGTGNTEAFF. CDR3 coding DNA: TGCGCCAGCAGCTTGCAGGGGACGGGTAACACTGAAGCTTTCTTT.

The J gene is TRBJ2-7, the V gene TRBV10-1; TRBD2 matches 12 bases. V shed 3 bases, J shed 3 bases, and the junction held 3 bases outside the gene matches. The CDR3 consists of 15 residues. The V gene's germline CDR1 is WNHNN and CDR2 SYGVQD (reference sequence). The CDR3 region is CASSDRLAGVYEQYF. The CDR3 DNA is TGCGCCAGCAGTGACCGACTAGCGGGGGTCTACGAGCAGTACTTC.

The sample holds a few counts of this clone. The chain uses TRBV4-2 and TRBJ2-2; D is undetermined. The CDR3 covers 15 residues. V lost 0 bases and J lost 1, with 6 bases in between. Germline V lookup: CDR1 LGHNA, CDR2 YNFKEQ. CDR3 in amino acids: CASSQDQQNTGELFF. For the CDR3, the DNA is TGTGCCAGCAGCCAAGATCAACAGAACACCGGGGAGCTGTTTTTT.

As regards this clone: A junction boundary mismatches the germline segment, possibly from a read error. The chain carries TRBV11-2 and TRBJ2-2, with TRBD2 matching over 8 bases. The germline CDR1 and CDR2 sequences are SGHAT and FQNNGV. CDR3 size: 15 residues. The CDR3 spells CASRLVGRATGELFF. As DNA, the CDR3 is TGTGCCAGCAGATTAGTCGGGAGGGCCACCGGGGAGCTGTTTTTT.

V and J are TRBV29-1 and TRBJ1-2; D unclear. V was pared by 0 bases and J by 2 bases, with 10 bases between. The CDR3 totals 14 residues. Germline V gene sequence: CDR1 SQVTM, CDR2 ANQGSEA. CDR3 in amino acids: CSVEDSAGNYGYTF. Here the CDR3 DNA reads TGCAGCGTTGAAGATAGTGCGGGGAACTATGGCTACACCTTC.